This T cell receptor beta chain comes out of a study of OX40 agonist ivuxolimab in advanced cancers. Overall study context: An anti-OX40 (CD134) antibody with agonistic activity, ivuxolimab, was administered to patients.

A word on this clone: Antigen specificity is unknown.

Findings and caveats of the study: In the 0.1 to 3.0 mg/kg range, CD4+ and CD8+ blood T cells had expanded clonally by week 6. Relative to CD4+ cells, CD8+ T cells on average had more expanded clones.

Method: immunoSEQ multiplex PCR; TCRdb's copy keeps in-frame clones and lacks some. The table lists 90,000 to 100,000 clones, about nine tenths of them singletons. Trimming took 2 bases from V and 4 from J, leaving 8 bases between them. Germline V lookup: CDR1 MNHEY, CDR2 SMNVEV (reference sequence). The length of the CDR3 is 13 residues. Blood specimens came from baseline, cycle 4 day 1, and cycle 7 day 1. Here the sequenced sample was CD4+ or CD8+ T cells sorted from blood, taken in a trial of the OX40 agonist ivuxolimab. This chain joins TRBV27 and TRBJ2-5, with TRBD1 as a possible D gene (5 bases). The sequence derives from an adult with an advanced solid tumor such as melanoma, head and neck, liver or kidney cancer. In DNA, the CDR3 is TGTGCCAGCAGTTTACAGGGCCGAGAGACCCAGTACTTC. It encodes CASSLQGRETQYF.